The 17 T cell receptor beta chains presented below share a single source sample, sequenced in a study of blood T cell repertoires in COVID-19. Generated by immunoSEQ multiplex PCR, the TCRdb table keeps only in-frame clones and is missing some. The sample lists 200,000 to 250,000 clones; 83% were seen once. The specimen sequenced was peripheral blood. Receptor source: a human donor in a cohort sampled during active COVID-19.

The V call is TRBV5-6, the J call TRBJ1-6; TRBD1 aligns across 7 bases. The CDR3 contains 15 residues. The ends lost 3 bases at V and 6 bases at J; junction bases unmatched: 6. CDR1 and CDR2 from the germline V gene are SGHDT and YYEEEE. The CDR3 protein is CASSSDRPINSPLHF. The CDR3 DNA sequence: TGTGCCAGCAGCTCGGACAGGCCAATTAATTCACCCCTCCACTTT.

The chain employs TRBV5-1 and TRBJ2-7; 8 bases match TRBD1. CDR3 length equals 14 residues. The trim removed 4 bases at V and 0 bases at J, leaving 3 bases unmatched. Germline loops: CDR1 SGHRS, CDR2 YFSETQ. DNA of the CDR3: TGCGCCAGCAGCCATGGACAGGGCTCCTACGAGCAGTACTTC. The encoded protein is CASSHGQGSYEQYF.

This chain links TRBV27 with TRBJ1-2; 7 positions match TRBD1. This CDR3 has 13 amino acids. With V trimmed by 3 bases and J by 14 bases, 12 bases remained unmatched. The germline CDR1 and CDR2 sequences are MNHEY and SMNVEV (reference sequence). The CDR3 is CASSLYQGVKETF. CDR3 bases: TGTGCCAGCAGTTTGTATCAGGGGGTGAAAGAAACCTTC.

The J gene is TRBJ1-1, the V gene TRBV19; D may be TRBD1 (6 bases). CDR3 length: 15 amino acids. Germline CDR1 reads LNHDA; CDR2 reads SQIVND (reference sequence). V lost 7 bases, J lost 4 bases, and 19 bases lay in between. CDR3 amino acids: CASIPYSDSFTEAFF. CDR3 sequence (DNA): TGTGCCAGTATTCCGTATTCGGACAGTTTCACTGAAGCTTTCTTT.

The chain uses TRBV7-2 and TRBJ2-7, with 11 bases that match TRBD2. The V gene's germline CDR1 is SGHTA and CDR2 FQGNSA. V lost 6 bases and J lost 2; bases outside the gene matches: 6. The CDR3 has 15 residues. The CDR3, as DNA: TGTGCCAGCAGTCTGACTAGCGGGAATACCTACGAGCAGTACTTC. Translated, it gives CASSLTSGNTYEQYF.

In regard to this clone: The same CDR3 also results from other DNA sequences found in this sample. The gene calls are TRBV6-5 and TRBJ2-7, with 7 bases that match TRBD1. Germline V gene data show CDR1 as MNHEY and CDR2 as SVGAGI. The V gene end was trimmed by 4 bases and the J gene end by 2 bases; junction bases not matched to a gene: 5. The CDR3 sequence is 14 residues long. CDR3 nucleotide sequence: TGTGCCAGCAGTTCGCCCGGGACAGCCTACGAGCAGTACTTC. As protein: CASSSPGTAYEQYF.

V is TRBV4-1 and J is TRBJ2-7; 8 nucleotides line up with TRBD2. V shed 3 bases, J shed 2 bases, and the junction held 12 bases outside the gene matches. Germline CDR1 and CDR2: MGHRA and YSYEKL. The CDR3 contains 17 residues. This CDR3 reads CASSQPPSAGAAYEQYF. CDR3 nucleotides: TGCGCCAGCAGCCAGCCGCCCTCAGCGGGGGCGGCCTACGAGCAGTACTTC.

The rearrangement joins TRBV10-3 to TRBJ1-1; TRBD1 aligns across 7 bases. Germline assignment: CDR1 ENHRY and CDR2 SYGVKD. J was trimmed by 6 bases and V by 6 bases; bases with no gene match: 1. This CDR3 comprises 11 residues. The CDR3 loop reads CAISGTAEAFF. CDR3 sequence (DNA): TGTGCCATCAGCGGGACAGCTGAAGCTTTCTTT.

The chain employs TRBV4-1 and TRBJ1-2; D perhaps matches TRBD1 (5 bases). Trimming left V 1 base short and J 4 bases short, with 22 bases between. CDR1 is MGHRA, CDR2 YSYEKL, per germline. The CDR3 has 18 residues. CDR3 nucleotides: TGCGCCAGCAGCCAAGTCTTCAGGGATCTAAACTCGGCCTATGGCTACACCTTC. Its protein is CASSQVFRDLNSAYGYTF.

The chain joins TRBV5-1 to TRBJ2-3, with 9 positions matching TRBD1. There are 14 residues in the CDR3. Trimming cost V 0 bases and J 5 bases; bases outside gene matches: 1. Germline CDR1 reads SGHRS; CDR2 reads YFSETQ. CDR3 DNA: TGCGCCAGCAGCTTGGGACAGGGGGAAGATACGCAGTATTTT. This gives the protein CASSLGQGEDTQYF.

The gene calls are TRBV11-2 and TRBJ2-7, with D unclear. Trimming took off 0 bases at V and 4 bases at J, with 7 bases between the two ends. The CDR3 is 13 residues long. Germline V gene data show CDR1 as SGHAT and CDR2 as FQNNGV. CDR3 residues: CASSLDRFYEQYF. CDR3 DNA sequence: TGTGCCAGCAGCTTAGACAGATTTTACGAGCAGTACTTC.

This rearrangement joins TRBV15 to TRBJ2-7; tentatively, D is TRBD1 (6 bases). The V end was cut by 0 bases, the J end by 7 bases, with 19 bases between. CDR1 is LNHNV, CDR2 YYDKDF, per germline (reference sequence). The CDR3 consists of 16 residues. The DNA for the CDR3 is TGTGCCACCAGCAGAGATCTTGGCAGGGGATCGAATGAGCAGTACTTC. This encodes CATSRDLGRGSNEQYF. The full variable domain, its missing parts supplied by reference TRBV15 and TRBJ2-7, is DAMVIQNPRYQVTQFGKPVTLSCSQTLNHNVMYWYQQKSSQAPKLLFHYYDKDFNNEADTPDNFQSRRPNTSFCFLDIRSPGLGDTAMYLCATSRDLGRGSNEQYFGPGTRLTVT.

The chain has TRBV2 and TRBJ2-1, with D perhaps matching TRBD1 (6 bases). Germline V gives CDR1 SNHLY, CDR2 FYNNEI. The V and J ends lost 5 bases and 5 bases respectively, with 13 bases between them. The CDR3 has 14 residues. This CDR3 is CASSFRDNNNEQFF. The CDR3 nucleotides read TGTGCCAGCAGTTTCCGGGACAACAACAATGAGCAGTTCTTC.

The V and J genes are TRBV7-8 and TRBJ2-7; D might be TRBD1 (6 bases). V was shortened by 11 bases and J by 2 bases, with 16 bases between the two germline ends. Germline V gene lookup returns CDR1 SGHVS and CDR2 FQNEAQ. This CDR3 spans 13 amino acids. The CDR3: CAGSQGRTYEQYF. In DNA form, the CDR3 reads TGTGCCGGGTCACAGGGTCGGACCTACGAGCAGTACTTC.

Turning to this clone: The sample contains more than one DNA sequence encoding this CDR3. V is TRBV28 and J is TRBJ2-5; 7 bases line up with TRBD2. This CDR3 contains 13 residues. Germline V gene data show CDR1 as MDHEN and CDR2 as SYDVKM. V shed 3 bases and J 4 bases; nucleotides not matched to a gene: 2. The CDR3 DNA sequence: TGTGCCAGCAGTTTGGGCGGGAGAGAGACCCAGTACTTC. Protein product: CASSLGGRETQYF. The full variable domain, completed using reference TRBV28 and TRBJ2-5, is DVKVTQSSRYLVKRTGEKVFLECVQDMDHENMFWYRQDPGLGLRLIYFSYDVKMKEKGDIPEGYSVSREKKERFSLILESASTNQTSMYLCASSLGGRETQYFGPGTRLLVL.

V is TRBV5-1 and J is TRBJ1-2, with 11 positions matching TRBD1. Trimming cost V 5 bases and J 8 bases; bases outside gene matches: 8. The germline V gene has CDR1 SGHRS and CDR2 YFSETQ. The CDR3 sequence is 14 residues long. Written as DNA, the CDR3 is TGCGCCAGCAGAACCGGGACAGGGGGACGAGGCTACACCTTC. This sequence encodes CASRTGTGGRGYTF. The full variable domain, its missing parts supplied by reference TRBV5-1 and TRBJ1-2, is KAGVTQTPRYLIKTRGQQVTLSCSPISGHRSVSWYQQTPGQGLQFLFEYFSETQRNKGNFPGRFSGRQFSNSRSEMNVSTLELGDSALYLCASRTGTGGRGYTFGSGTRLTVV.

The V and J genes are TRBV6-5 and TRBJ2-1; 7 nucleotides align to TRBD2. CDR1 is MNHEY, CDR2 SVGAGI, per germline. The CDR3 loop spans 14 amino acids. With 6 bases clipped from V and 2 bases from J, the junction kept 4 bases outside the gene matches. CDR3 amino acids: CASRNSGTYNEQFF. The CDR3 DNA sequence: TGTGCCAGCAGAAACAGCGGGACCTACAATGAGCAGTTCTTC.